One and the same sample provided the 26 T cell receptor beta chains below, sequenced in a study of shared clonotypes between healthy human individuals. The protocol was immunoSEQ multiplex PCR, while the TCRdb copy is restricted to in-frame clones and leaves out a portion. The data hold about 960,000 clones, with more than 75% observed a single time. Input material: memory CD4+ T cells sorted from blood. Stated subset: CD45RA-negative fraction. These receptors were collected from a man younger than 30 in good health.

This clone was seen a handful of times. The chain has TRBV5-1 and TRBJ1-1, with D perhaps matching TRBD1 (5 bases). The V end was cut by 5 bases, the J end by 3 bases, with 17 bases between. This CDR3 is built from 15 residues. Germline loops: CDR1 SGHRS, CDR2 YFSETQ. The CDR3 nucleotides are TGCGCCAGCAGACTTGATGCGGGGCAGTACACTGAAGCTTTCTTT. Residues: CASRLDAGQYTEAFF.

Written as DNA, the CDR3 is TGTGCCAGCTCACTCCCGAGCGGGGCCAGCTCCTACAATGAGCAGTTCTTC. Translating gives CASSLPSGASSYNEQFF. The chain is built from TRBV18 and TRBJ2-1; 7 bases agree with TRBD2. The germline CDR1 and CDR2 sequences are KGHSH and LQKENI. The CDR3 spans 17 residues. V lost 4 bases to trimming and J lost 0 bases; unmatched junction nucleotides: 9.

This chain connects TRBV5-4 to TRBJ2-7, with TRBD1 matching over 8 bases. CDR1 and CDR2 (germline): SGHNT, YYREEE (reference sequence). Trimming took 3 bases from V and 4 from J; bases not matched to a gene: 6. CDR3 length: 14 amino acids. CDR3 residues: CASSSWDRRYEQYF. DNA for the CDR3: TGTGCCAGCAGCTCTTGGGACAGGAGGTACGAGCAGTACTTC.

This chain links TRBV27 with TRBJ1-2, with D perhaps TRBD1 (5 bases). Germline CDR1 reads MNHEY; CDR2 reads SMNVEV (reference sequence). Between the trimmed V and J ends, which lost 4 bases and 6 bases, there was a span of 9 bases. This CDR3 is built from 12 residues. This CDR3 is CASSSGYHGYTF. The DNA for the CDR3 is TGTGCCAGCAGTTCAGGGTATCATGGCTACACCTTC.

This clone was observed a handful of times. V gene TRBV21-1 combines with J gene TRBJ1-1; the listed D gene, TRBD1, was not tested against the DNA. TRBV21-1 is assigned pseudogene status. This CDR3 has 17 residues. CDR3 sequence (DNA): TGTGCCAGCAGCGAAGGGGTGTGGACAGCCCCGAACACTGAAGCTTTCTTT. This sequence encodes CASSEGVWTAPNTEAFF.

The chain links TRBV7-9 to TRBJ2-7; 7 bases match TRBD1. This CDR3 is built from 15 residues. CDR1 SEHNR and CDR2 FQNEAQ come from the germline V gene (reference sequence). The V segment lost 2 bases and the J segment 6 bases; nucleotides outside the gene matches: 10. The CDR3, as DNA: TGTGCCAGCAGCTTAAGCGTACCAGGGGGATCCGAGCAGTACTTC. This encodes CASSLSVPGGSEQYF.

V and J are TRBV2 and TRBJ2-4, with D tentatively TRBD1 (5 bases). Germline V gives CDR1 SNHLY, CDR2 FYNNEI. The CDR3 runs to 13 residues. V was pared by 3 bases and J by 9 bases, with 12 bases between. The CDR3 loop reads CASSDRQGSIQYF. The CDR3 bases are TGTGCCAGCAGTGATAGGCAGGGAAGCATTCAGTACTTC.

J is TRBJ1-6 and V is TRBV18; TRBD1 might be the D (5 bases). The CDR3 runs 15 residues. Trimming stripped 3 bases from V and 7 bases from J, with 13 bases between. Germline V CDR1 and CDR2: KGHSH, LQKENI. As DNA, the CDR3 is TGTGCCAGCTCACCCCGGGACGGCTTAAATTCACCCCTCCACTTT. Translation gives CASSPRDGLNSPLHF.

In DNA form, the CDR3 reads TGTGCCAGCAGCTTATGGATACAGCAAAGCTCCTACGAGCAGTACTTC. It specifies CASSLWIQQSSYEQYF. The V and J genes are TRBV7-9 and TRBJ2-7, with D hard to call. CDR1 SEHNR and CDR2 FQNEAQ come from the germline V gene (reference sequence). This CDR3 is 16 amino acids long. V dropped 2 bases and J dropped 0 bases, with 14 bases sitting between them.

V and J are TRBV12-1 and TRBJ1-2; the table names TRBD1, a call not compared with the DNA. TRBV12-1 represents a pseudogene. The CDR3 runs to 15 residues. The CDR3 spells CASSFRGHPNYGYTF. The CDR3 region has the DNA TGTGCCAGCAGCTTTAGGGGACACCCTAACTATGGCTACACCTTC.

The J gene is TRBJ1-1, the V gene TRBV5-4; D is possibly TRBD1 (5 bases). The CDR3 loop spans 13 amino acids. CDR1 is SGHNT and CDR2 is YYREEE in the germline V gene (reference sequence). V shed 4 bases and J shed 4 bases, with 11 bases lying between them. CDR3 region: CASSPGGSTEAFF. Written as DNA, the CDR3 is TGTGCCAGCAGCCCTGGGGGGAGCACTGAAGCTTTCTTT. Using reference TRBV5-4 and TRBJ1-1 for the parts outside the CDR3, the full variable domain is ETGVTQSPTHLIKTRGQQVTLRCSSQSGHNTVSWYQQALGQGPQFIFQYYREEENGRGNFPPRFSGLQFPNYSSELNVNALELDDSALYLCASSPGGSTEAFFGQGTRLTVV.

The J gene is TRBJ2-7, the V gene TRBV7-9; D not resolved. The germline gives CDR1 SEHNR, CDR2 FQNEAQ (reference sequence). Deletions cut 5 bases from V and 7 bases from J, with 18 bases between. The CDR3 loop spans 14 amino acids. The DNA of the CDR3 is TGTGCCAGCAGCCTACCCCCAAACGCGTGGGAGCAGTACTTC. Translating gives CASSLPPNAWEQYF. The full variable domain, rest sourced from reference TRBV7-9 and TRBJ2-7, is DTGVSQNPRHKITKRGQNVTFRCDPISEHNRLYWYRQTLGQGPEFLTYFQNEAQLEKSRLLSDRFSAERPKGSFSTLEIQRTEQGDSAMYLCASSLPPNAWEQYFGPGTRLTVT.

About this clone: This same CDR3 is encoded by further DNA sequences in the sample. The rearrangement uses TRBV5-1 and TRBJ2-3; 7 bases map to TRBD1. This CDR3 has 15 residues. With 3 bases clipped from V and 0 bases from J, the junction kept 4 bases outside the gene matches. Germline V CDR1 and CDR2: SGHRS, YFSETQ. CDR3: CASSSGQASTDTQYF. The CDR3 DNA is TGCGCCAGCAGCTCCGGACAGGCTAGCACAGATACGCAGTATTTT. The full variable domain, its missing parts supplied by reference TRBV5-1 and TRBJ2-3, is KAGVTQTPRYLIKTRGQQVTLSCSPISGHRSVSWYQQTPGQGLQFLFEYFSETQRNKGNFPGRFSGRQFSNSRSEMNVSTLELGDSALYLCASSSGQASTDTQYFGPGTRLTVL.

This chain links TRBV5-1 with TRBJ1-2; weak D call: TRBD1 (5 bases). Germline loops: CDR1 SGHRS, CDR2 YFSETQ. The CDR3 runs 13 residues. Trimming removed 4 bases at V and 5 bases at J, with 12 bases between. CDR3 coding DNA: TGCGCCAGCAGCAATGGAGGGACTTATGGCTACACCTTC. Protein: CASSNGGTYGYTF.

The rearrangement joins TRBV7-9 to TRBJ1-3; the D gene is possibly TRBD1 (6 bases). The length of the CDR3 is 15 residues. Trimming left V 6 bases short and J 1 base short, with 13 bases between. Per germline, CDR1 SEHNR and CDR2 FQNEAQ (reference sequence). For the CDR3, the DNA is TGTGCCAGCAGTCGCACTACAGGGTCTGGAAACACCATATATTTT. This codes for CASSRTTGSGNTIYF.

The CDR3 DNA sequence: TGCGCCAGCAGCTTCGGGACAGAAGTTTCTGGAAACACCATATATTTT. It encodes CASSFGTEVSGNTIYF. The chain recombines TRBV5-1 with TRBJ1-3, with TRBD1 matching over 7 bases. Germline CDR1 is SGHRS and CDR2 is YFSETQ. The CDR3 covers 16 residues. Losses at the gene ends were 2 bases for V and 1 base for J; bases not matched to a gene: 6.

Points on this clone: This specimen includes other DNA sequences encoding the same CDR3. The chain couples TRBV28 to TRBJ2-5; 12 bases map to TRBD1. Trimming removed 2 bases from V and 4 bases from J; junction bases left unmatched: 2. The length of the CDR3 is 15 residues. Germline V gives CDR1 MDHEN, CDR2 SYDVKM. The CDR3 nucleotides are TGTGCCAGCAGTTTAGGGGACAGGGGGCGAGAGACCCAGTACTTC. It translates to CASSLGDRGRETQYF.

CDR3 coding DNA: TGTGCCAGCAGCAAAGTCGGGAGTGAACAGAACACTGAAGCTTTCTTT. Its translation: CASSKVGSEQNTEAFF. The genes are TRBV21-1 and TRBJ1-1. TRBV21-1 is a pseudogene locus. The CDR3 has 16 residues.

The CDR3 is CASSLRSTGDQPQHF. CDR3 coding DNA: TGTGCCAGCAGCTTGCGTTCGACAGGGGATCAGCCCCAGCATTTT. The chain joins TRBV5-6 to TRBJ1-5; 8 bases map to TRBD1. Germline V gene lookup returns CDR1 SGHDT and CDR2 YYEEEE. V shed 1 base and J 5 bases; nucleotides not matched to a gene: 5. The CDR3 is 15 residues long.

J is TRBJ1-2 and V is TRBV28, with D possibly TRBD1 on 5 matching bases. Trimming shortened V by 3 bases and J by 8 bases, and 10 bases separated the two germline ends. Germline V gene sequence: CDR1 MDHEN, CDR2 SYDVKM. This CDR3 is 12 amino acids long. CDR3 sequence reads: CASSLGLTGYTF. Here the CDR3 DNA reads TGTGCCAGCAGTTTGGGACTGACCGGCTACACCTTC.

V usage is TRBV28 and J usage is TRBJ2-3, with 16 bases aligning to TRBD2. V was clipped by 6 bases and J by 10 bases; unmatched bases: 13. Germline CDR1 and CDR2: MDHEN and SYDVKM. The CDR3 totals 17 residues. CDR3 region: CASSEGTSGGAWQAQYF. CDR3 bases: TGTGCCAGCAGCGAGGGGACTAGCGGGGGGGCCTGGCAAGCGCAGTATTTT.

This clone was counted only a few times. The chain links TRBV7-9 to TRBJ1-1; 7 bases are a match to TRBD1. Per the germline V gene, CDR1 is SEHNR and CDR2 is FQNEAQ (reference sequence). The CDR3 length is 16 residues. With 0 bases clipped from V and 6 bases from J, the junction kept 10 bases outside the gene matches. The CDR3, as DNA: TGTGCCAGCAGCTTAGCCGTAAAACAGGGGCAGGCTGAAGCTTTCTTT. As protein: CASSLAVKQGQAEAFF. The whole variable domain, filled in from reference TRBV7-9 and TRBJ1-1, reads DTGVSQNPRHKITKRGQNVTFRCDPISEHNRLYWYRQTLGQGPEFLTYFQNEAQLEKSRLLSDRFSAERPKGSFSTLEIQRTEQGDSAMYLCASSLAVKQGQAEAFFGQGTRLTVV.

On this clone itself: Other DNA variants within this sample encode the same CDR3. J is TRBJ1-6 and V is TRBV27; no reliable D call. The CDR3 is 12 amino acids. Per the germline V gene, CDR1 is MNHEY and CDR2 is SMNVEV (reference sequence). V was pared by 8 bases and J by 8 bases, with 10 bases between. CDR3: CASGGVDSPLHF. The CDR3 DNA reads as TGTGCCAGCGGAGGCGTAGATTCACCCCTCCACTTT.

This clone was counted at least ten times. The chain uses TRBV9 and TRBJ2-1, with 15 bases aligning to TRBD2. This CDR3 is built from 16 residues. Per the germline V gene, CDR1 is SGDLS and CDR2 is YYNGEE. V was pared by 4 bases and J by 8 bases, with 7 bases of the junction left unmatched. CDR3 sequence: CASSLGLAGGQHEQFF. For the CDR3, the DNA is TGTGCCAGCAGCTTAGGACTAGCGGGGGGGCAACATGAGCAGTTCTTC.

The CDR3 DNA reads TGTGCCAGCAGCGTTAGCGGGATTCTCTCCGAGCAGTACTTC. Its translation is CASSVSGILSEQYF. V gene TRBV9 combines with J gene TRBJ2-7; the match to TRBD2 covers 8 bases. Germline V CDR1 and CDR2: SGDLS, YYNGEE. The V gene end was trimmed by 2 bases and the J gene end by 6 bases; junction bases not matched to a gene: 7. The CDR3 length is 14 residues.

This clone appeared once. The rearrangement joins TRBV9 to TRBJ2-1, with 11 nucleotides matching TRBD2. J was trimmed by 0 bases and V by 5 bases; bases with no gene match: 4. Germline CDR1 and CDR2: SGDLS and YYNGEE. The CDR3 runs to 16 residues. The CDR3 DNA follows: TGTGCCAGCAGTTCTCTAGCGGGAGGCTCCTACAATGAGCAGTTCTTC. Protein product: CASSSLAGGSYNEQFF.